This entry lists 24 T cell receptor beta chains sequenced from one sample in a study of blood T cell repertoires in COVID-19. Assay used: immunoSEQ multiplex PCR; TCRdb lists only in-frame clones, some missing. The table has 150,000 to 200,000 clones, approximately 95% seen once. Sequences were obtained from peripheral blood. The receptors stem from an older woman with COVID-19, enrolled during active disease.

The J gene is TRBJ1-1, the V gene TRBV10-3; D call uncertain. The germline CDR1 and CDR2 sequences are ENHRY and SYGVKD. The CDR3 covers 12 residues. Trimming took off 2 bases at V and 7 bases at J, with 8 bases between the two ends. The CDR3 sequence: CAISEGEIEAFF. DNA of the CDR3: TGTGCCATCAGTGAGGGGGAGATTGAAGCTTTCTTT.

The chain employs TRBV4-2 and TRBJ1-5, with 7 bases matching TRBD1. This CDR3 region has 14 residues. From germline, CDR1 is LGHNA and CDR2 YNFKEQ. Trimming cost V 1 base and J 4 bases; bases outside gene matches: 1. CDR3 region: CASSQGTGNQPQHF. The CDR3 DNA sequence: TGTGCCAGCAGCCAAGGGACAGGAAATCAGCCCCAGCATTTT.

The chain uses TRBV5-1 and TRBJ1-1; 9 nucleotides align to TRBD1. This CDR3 has 14 amino acids. Germline loops: CDR1 SGHRS, CDR2 YFSETQ. The ends lost 3 bases at V and 4 bases at J; junction bases unmatched: 4. CDR3 in DNA: TGCGCCAGCAGCTCACAGGGGGCGCGCACTGAAGCTTTCTTT. This gives the protein CASSSQGARTEAFF. Supplemented by reference TRBV5-1 and TRBJ1-1, the full variable domain reads KAGVTQTPRYLIKTRGQQVTLSCSPISGHRSVSWYQQTPGQGLQFLFEYFSETQRNKGNFPGRFSGRQFSNSRSEMNVSTLELGDSALYLCASSSQGARTEAFFGQGTRLTVV.

This clone was counted a single time. The chain carries TRBV25-1 and TRBJ1-2; D gene ambiguous. Germline CDR1 reads MGHDK; CDR2 reads SYGVNS. V was clipped by 1 base and J by 2 bases, with 20 bases between them. The CDR3 has 18 amino acids. Here the CDR3 reads CASSESRAERAMNYGYTF. The CDR3 DNA is TGTGCCAGCAGTGAATCCAGAGCCGAGAGAGCGATGAACTATGGCTACACCTTC.

The chain links TRBV27 to TRBJ1-2; D may be TRBD1 (6 bases). The CDR3 has 15 residues. V shed 6 bases and J shed 4 bases, with 18 bases lying between them. Germline CDR1 MNHEY, CDR2 SMNVEV (reference sequence). CDR3 nucleotide sequence: TGTGCCAGCAGCCTAAGGGGAGGGGGGATCTATGGCTACACCTTC. This gives the protein CASSLRGGGIYGYTF.

This sequence joins TRBV5-6 and TRBJ1-1; D remains unclear. The CDR3 spans 14 residues. Germline assignment: CDR1 SGHDT and CDR2 YYEEEE. The V end lost 0 bases, the J end lost 3 bases, and 9 bases lay between the germline ends. The CDR3 nucleotides are TGTGCCAGCAGCTTGGTATCGCAGTACACTGAAGCTTTCTTT. This sequence encodes CASSLVSQYTEAFF. Based on the CDR3 plus reference TRBV5-6 and TRBJ1-1, the full variable domain is DAGVTQSPTHLIKTRGQQVTLRCSPKSGHDTVSWYQQALGQGPQFIFQYYEEEERQRGNFPDRFSGHQFPNYSSELNVNALLLGDSALYLCASSLVSQYTEAFFGQGTRLTVV.

The CDR3 spells CASSPRTSGGNEQFF. CDR3 sequence (DNA): TGTGCCAGCAGTCCCAGGACTAGCGGGGGCAATGAGCAGTTCTTC. The rearrangement joins TRBV6-5 to TRBJ2-1; the match to TRBD2 covers 13 bases. The CDR3 is 15 residues long. J gave up 6 bases and V 5 bases, and 4 bases lay outside the gene matches. Per germline, CDR1 MNHEY and CDR2 SVGAGI.

The chain has TRBV25-1 and TRBJ1-6, with D possibly matching TRBD1 (6 bases). V lost 1 base, J lost 6 bases, and 10 bases lay in between. This CDR3 contains 15 residues. CDR1 and CDR2 from the germline V gene are MGHDK and SYGVNS. In DNA form, the CDR3 reads TGTGCCAGCAGTGAATTTTTACAGGGTAATTCACCCCTCCACTTT. Translation: CASSEFLQGNSPLHF.

This clone was detected once. This sequence joins TRBV7-6 and TRBJ2-1; 9 nucleotides line up with TRBD2. J gave up 2 bases and V 4 bases, and 6 bases lay outside the gene matches. Germline loops: CDR1 SGHVS, CDR2 FNYEAQ. The CDR3 totals 16 residues. CDR3: CASSYLSGGPYNEQFF. DNA of the CDR3: TGTGCCAGCAGCTACCTTAGCGGGGGCCCCTACAATGAGCAGTTCTTC.

The rearrangement joins TRBV9 to TRBJ2-5, with 7 bases matching TRBD1. The length of the CDR3 is 17 residues. In germline, CDR1 is SGDLS, CDR2 YYNGEE. Trimming cost V 0 bases and J 1 base; bases outside gene matches: 9. CDR3 DNA sequence: TGTGCCAGCAGCGTAGCTACGAGGGGGCGGACCCAAGAGACCCAGTACTTC. Protein: CASSVATRGRTQETQYF.

V usage is TRBV5-6 and J usage is TRBJ1-1; no definite D call. The CDR3 contains 14 residues. The germline V gene has CDR1 SGHDT and CDR2 YYEEEE. Deletions cut 4 bases from V and 7 bases from J, with 17 bases between. The DNA for the CDR3 is TGTGCCAGCAGCCCCTTACGCCGGGAAAATGAAGCTTTCTTT. The encoded protein is CASSPLRRENEAFF.

V is TRBV3-1 (or the pseudogene TRBV3-2) and J is TRBJ1-2; 7 bases agree with TRBD1. This CDR3 comprises 12 residues. V gave up 4 bases and J gave up 13 bases; unmatched junction bases: 9. The germline gives CDR1 LGHDT, CDR2 YNNKEL (reference sequence). The CDR3 DNA reads as TGTGCCAGCAGCCTTCTACAGGGGTATTGCACCTTC. This gives the protein CASSLLQGYCTF.

The CDR3 loop reads CASSQEAWSYEQYF. The CDR3 DNA reads as TGTGCCAGCAGCCAAGAAGCATGGTCCTACGAGCAGTACTTC. The chain joins TRBV4-2 to TRBJ2-7; D unresolved. Germline V lookup: CDR1 LGHNA, CDR2 YNFKEQ. This CDR3 comprises 14 residues. Between the trimmed V and J ends, which lost 0 bases and 1 base, there was a span of 7 bases.

J is TRBJ2-5 and V is TRBV4-3, with D possibly being TRBD2 (6 bases). V lost 3 bases, J lost 3 bases, and 8 bases lay in between. CDR1 is LGHNA and CDR2 is YSLEER in the germline V gene. The CDR3 loop spans 13 amino acids. CDR3: CASSQLAEETQYF. CDR3 nucleotides: TGCGCCAGCAGCCAGTTAGCGGAAGAGACCCAGTACTTC.

The chain links TRBV25-1 to TRBJ2-2; D remains ambiguous. The germline V and J ends were trimmed by 3 bases and 8 bases, with 16 bases remaining between them. The CDR3 runs 15 residues. Germline values: CDR1 MGHDK, CDR2 SYGVNS. CDR3 loop: CASSESRYFTGELFF. The DNA of the CDR3 is TGTGCCAGCAGTGAGTCCCGGTACTTTACGGGGGAGCTGTTTTTT. The entire variable domain, with the rest obtained from reference TRBV25-1 and TRBJ2-2, is as follows: EADIYQTPRYLVIGTGKKITLECSQTMGHDKMYWYQQDPGMELHLIHYSYGVNSTEKGDLSSESTVSRIRTEHFPLTLESARPSHTSQYLCASSESRYFTGELFFGEGSRLTVL.

Remarks on this clone: Other DNA variants within this sample encode the same CDR3. This chain links TRBV6-6 with TRBJ2-7, with TRBD2 as a possible D gene (5 bases). CDR1 is MNHNY and CDR2 is SVGAGI in the germline V gene (reference sequence). This CDR3 contains 14 residues. V lost 2 bases to trimming and J lost 0 bases, with 8 bases between them. CDR3 sequence (DNA): TGTGCCAGCAGTTACCCAGGAGGCTCCTACGAGCAGTACTTC. Encoded protein: CASSYPGGSYEQYF.

V and J are TRBV7-2 and TRBJ1-4; TRBD1 agrees at 7 bases. Germline V gene data show CDR1 as SGHTA and CDR2 as FQGNSA. There are 15 residues in the CDR3. The V gene end was trimmed by 0 bases and the J gene end by 12 bases; junction bases not matched to a gene: 10. In nucleotides, the CDR3 is TGTGCCAGCAGCTTAGCTAGGACAGGACGAGTGGAACTGTTTTTT. Translated: CASSLARTGRVELFF.

This chain uses TRBV7-9 with TRBJ2-2, with D possibly being TRBD2 (5 bases). Germline CDR1 and CDR2: SEHNR and FQNEAQ (reference sequence). The CDR3 runs 13 residues. Trimming removed 5 bases at V and 5 bases at J, with 9 bases between. The CDR3 spells CASSPSGTGELFF. The CDR3 bases are TGTGCCAGCAGCCCTTCGGGGACCGGGGAGCTGTTTTTT.

In nucleotides, the CDR3 is TGTGCCAGCAGCCTGCTAGCGGGGGGAAACAATGAGCAGTTCTTC. Protein product: CASSLLAGGNNEQFF. V is TRBV7-9 and J is TRBJ2-1, with TRBD2 matching 11 bases. V lost 5 bases and J lost 5; bases outside the gene matches: 5. CDR1 and CDR2 from the germline V gene are SEHNR and FQNEAQ (reference sequence). The CDR3 loop spans 15 amino acids.

The rearrangement joins TRBV25-1 to TRBJ2-1; TRBD1 matches at 10 bases. CDR3 length: 16 amino acids. CDR1 is MGHDK, CDR2 SYGVNS, per germline. The V and J ends lost 3 bases and 3 bases, in that order; junction bases with no gene match: 5. The CDR3: CASSDLGTGDYNEQFF. The DNA for the CDR3 is TGTGCCAGCAGTGACTTGGGGACAGGGGACTACAATGAGCAGTTCTTC.

The rearrangement uses TRBV7-2 and TRBJ1-6; the match to TRBD1 covers 9 bases. Germline CDR1 reads SGHTA; CDR2 reads FQGNSA. The junction had 6 bases not matched to a gene; V was cut back by 4 bases and J by 8 bases. There are 15 residues in the CDR3. CDR3 loop: CASSSDRGADSPLHF. CDR3 bases: TGTGCCAGCAGCTCGGACAGGGGAGCGGATTCACCCCTCCACTTT. The variable domain in full, completed from reference TRBV7-2 and TRBJ1-6, reads GAGVSQSPSNKVTEKGKDVELRCDPISGHTALYWYRQSLGQGLEFLIYFQGNSAPDKSGLPSDRFSAERTGGSVSTLTIQRTQQEDSAVYLCASSSDRGADSPLHFGNGTRLTVT.

The V and J genes are TRBV7-3 and TRBJ2-1; TRBD1 matches 7 bases. Germline-derived CDR1 and CDR2 are SGHTA and FQGTGA. This CDR3 has 12 amino acids. Germline trimming cut 5 bases from V and 12 bases from J; bases unmatched to any gene: 7. The CDR3 reads CASSRQGSVQFF. The CDR3 nucleotides are TGTGCCAGCAGCCGACAGGGATCAGTGCAGTTCTTC.

This rearrangement joins TRBV7-2 to TRBJ1-5, with a weak D call TRBD1 (6 bases). The CDR3 loop spans 15 amino acids. From germline, CDR1 is SGHTA and CDR2 FQGNSA. Deletions cut 2 bases from V and 7 bases from J, with 15 bases between. As DNA, the CDR3 is TGTGCCAGCAGCTTATGGTCAGGGGATGTGCAGCCCCAGCATTTT. Its protein is CASSLWSGDVQPQHF.

This sequence joins TRBV19 and TRBJ2-1; TRBD2 might be the D (7 bases). The CDR3 is made up of 16 amino acids. V was clipped by 4 bases and J by 5 bases, with 18 bases between them. CDR1 is LNHDA and CDR2 is SQIVND in the germline V gene (reference sequence). CDR3 protein: CASSTPSRGGHNEQFF. In DNA form, the CDR3 reads TGTGCCAGTAGTACCCCCTCGAGGGGGGGGCACAATGAGCAGTTCTTC.